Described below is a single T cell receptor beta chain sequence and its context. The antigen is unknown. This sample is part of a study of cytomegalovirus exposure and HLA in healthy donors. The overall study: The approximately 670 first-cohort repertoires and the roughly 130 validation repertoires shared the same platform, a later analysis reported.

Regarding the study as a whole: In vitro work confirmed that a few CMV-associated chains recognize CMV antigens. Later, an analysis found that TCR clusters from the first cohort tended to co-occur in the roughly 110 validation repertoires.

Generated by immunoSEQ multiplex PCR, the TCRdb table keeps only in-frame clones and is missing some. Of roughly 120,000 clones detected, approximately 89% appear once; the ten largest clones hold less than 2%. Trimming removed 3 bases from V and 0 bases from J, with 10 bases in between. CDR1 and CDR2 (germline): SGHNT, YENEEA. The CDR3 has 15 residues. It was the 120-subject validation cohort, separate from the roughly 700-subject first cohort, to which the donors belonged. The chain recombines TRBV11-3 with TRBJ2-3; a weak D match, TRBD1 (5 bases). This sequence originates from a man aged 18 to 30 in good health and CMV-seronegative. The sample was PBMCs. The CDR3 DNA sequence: TGTGCCAGCAGCTTTCGCGGACACAGCACAGATACGCAGTATTTT. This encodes CASSFRGHSTDTQYF.